The clone carrying this TCR beta chain was seen only a few times. Germline is not matched at one junction end, which may reflect a read error. The data stem from a study of blood T cells in healthy people across ages. Then a second PCR, running roughly 7 to 12 cycles, was carried out with a sample-barcoded 5' primer and a J-beta primer mix. TCRdb ran MiXCR on the 5' RACE reads and lists one entry per CDR3 protein. The sample lists about 780,000 distinct CDR3 sequences, 62% seen once, with around a quarter in the top ten. Sequenced sample: blood. The sequence derives from a man younger than 40 in good health.

Here the CDR3 reads CASSLETHLYEQYF. As DNA, the CDR3 is TGTGCCAGCAGCCTAGAGACTCACCTCTACGAGCAGTACTTC. The chain carries TRBV11-2 and TRBJ2-7; D is unclear. Per the germline V gene, CDR1 is SGHAT and CDR2 is FQNNGV. The CDR3 totals 14 residues.